The 12 T cell receptor beta chains reported below all come from one sample, sequenced in a study of T cell changes during pregnancy in multiple sclerosis. Here immunoSEQ multiplex PCR was the method, and the copy in TCRdb shows in-frame clones only, minus some. The sample contains approximately 40,000 clones, roughly 91% of which appear only once. The sample here was CD4+ T cells from peripheral blood mononuclear cells, taken after pregnancy. These receptors came from a female donor in good health, enrolled as a control in a pregnancy study.

This clone was seen a single time. The chain combines TRBV6-5 with TRBJ1-2; no clear D gene. Trimming took 2 bases from V and 2 from J, leaving 6 bases between them. Germline V gene sequence: CDR1 MNHEY, CDR2 SVGAGI. CDR3 length: 13 residues. DNA of the CDR3: TGTGCCAGCAGTTACGGGAGAAACTATGGCTACACCTTC. This codes for CASSYGRNYGYTF.

The V and J genes are TRBV29-1 and TRBJ1-2; D perhaps matches TRBD1 (5 bases). The CDR3 runs 12 residues. The V and J ends lost 7 bases and 4 bases respectively, with 13 bases between them. The germline V gene encodes CDR1 SQVTM and CDR2 ANQGSEA. For the CDR3, the DNA is TGCAGCGGGGGAGGGGAGGGCTATGGCTACACCTTC. Its protein is CSGGGEGYGYTF.

CDR3 sequence reads: CASSMGSGGQPQHF. CDR3 nucleotide sequence: TGTGCCAGTAGTATGGGGTCGGGAGGTCAGCCCCAGCATTTT. The rearrangement joins TRBV19 to TRBJ1-5, with no clear D. Deletions cut 3 bases from V and 6 bases from J, with 12 bases between. CDR3 length equals 14 residues. From germline, CDR1 is LNHDA and CDR2 SQIVND (reference sequence).

This clone came up once. This chain connects TRBV27 to TRBJ2-3, with 9 bases that match TRBD2. CDR3 length equals 19 residues. Trimming took 2 bases from V and 2 from J; bases not matched to a gene: 14. Germline V gene data show CDR1 as MNHEY and CDR2 as SMNVEV (reference sequence). The CDR3 spells CASSLNPPALAGITDTQYF. CDR3 DNA: TGTGCCAGCAGTTTAAACCCCCCCGCTCTAGCGGGAATCACAGATACGCAGTATTTT.

The V and J genes are TRBV2 and TRBJ2-5; the D gene is possibly TRBD2 (6 bases). This CDR3 has 13 residues. The germline V gene has CDR1 SNHLY and CDR2 FYNNEI. The V end was cut by 8 bases, the J end by 4 bases, with 14 bases between. CDR3 DNA sequence: TGTGCCAGCTTAGGAGGAGGGGCAGAGACCCAGTACTTC. Its protein product is CASLGGGAETQYF. The full variable domain, completed using reference TRBV2 and TRBJ2-5, is EPEVTQTPSHQVTQMGQEVILRCVPISNHLYFYWYRQILGQKVEFLVSFYNNEISEKSEIFDDQFSVERPDGSNFTLKIRSTKLEDSAMYFCASLGGGAETQYFGPGTRLLVL.

CDR3 coding DNA: TGTGCCAGCAGCCAGAGCGGGAGCTCCTACAATGAGCAGTTCTTC. Translating it yields CASSQSGSSYNEQFF. This chain connects TRBV7-8 to TRBJ2-1; TRBD2 matches at 8 bases. The V and J ends lost 5 bases and 0 bases, in that order; junction bases with no gene match: 3. Germline values: CDR1 SGHVS, CDR2 FQNEAQ. The CDR3 has 15 residues.

The chain is built from TRBV20-1 and TRBJ1-1; no reliable D call. The ends were cut back, 6 bases at V and 11 bases at J, with 7 bases in the middle. The germline CDR1 and CDR2 sequences are DFQATT and SNEGSKA (reference sequence). CDR3 length equals 8 residues. The CDR3 spells CSASRAFF. The CDR3 DNA is TGCAGTGCGTCGCGGGCTTTCTTT.

V usage is TRBV6-6 and J usage is TRBJ1-1; 7 positions agree with TRBD1. After removal of 8 bases from V and 7 bases from J, the junction contained 4 bases not matched to a gene. This CDR3 spans 11 amino acids. Germline CDR1 is MNHNY and CDR2 is SVGAGI (reference sequence). DNA of the CDR3: TGTGCCAGCGACAGGGTAGGTGAAGCTTTCTTT. This gives the protein CASDRVGEAFF.

This clone was recorded a few times. The chain combines TRBV5-1 with TRBJ2-1; the match to TRBD1 covers 8 bases. CDR3 length: 18 residues. With V trimmed by 0 bases and J by 4 bases, 12 bases remained unmatched. Germline V gives CDR1 SGHRS, CDR2 YFSETQ. The CDR3 region is CASSLAGQGAKNYNEQFF. CDR3 nucleotide sequence: TGCGCCAGCAGCTTGGCGGGGCAGGGGGCGAAAAATTACAATGAGCAGTTCTTC.

V and J are TRBV6-5 and TRBJ2-7, with D maybe TRBD2 (7 bases). Looked up from germline, CDR1 is MNHEY and CDR2 is SVGAGI. CDR3 length equals 13 residues. V lost 8 bases and J lost 3, with 14 bases in between. The CDR3 is CASGRGGFYEQYF. CDR3 nucleotides: TGTGCCAGCGGAAGGGGGGGATTCTACGAGCAGTACTTC.

This clone occurred once. The gene calls are TRBV30 and TRBJ2-3, with 11 bases aligning to TRBD2. Germline CDR1 reads GTSNPN; CDR2 reads SVGIG (reference sequence). The CDR3 has 17 residues. The trim removed 1 base at V and 1 base at J, leaving 7 bases unmatched. CDR3 amino acids: CAWSAPTSGGGTDTQYF. The CDR3 nucleotides are TGTGCCTGGAGTGCACCCACTAGCGGGGGCGGCACAGATACGCAGTATTTT.

The genes are TRBV29-1 and TRBJ2-7, with 7 bases identical to TRBD1. The J segment lost 3 bases and the V segment lost 6 bases, leaving 2 bases of the junction unmatched. The germline gives CDR1 SQVTM, CDR2 ANQGSEA. The CDR3 covers 11 residues. The CDR3 sequence is CSVNRGYEQYF. Written as DNA, the CDR3 is TGCAGCGTCAACAGGGGCTACGAGCAGTACTTC.